This is a list of T cell receptor beta chains from one sample in a study of T-cell memory formation after mild COVID-19. Each CDR3 protein is one row after TCRdb ran MiXCR on the 5' RACE reads. The sample includes 13,000 to 15,000 distinct CDR3 sequences, roughly 19% seen only once; the top ten take over 45%. Material for sequencing was PBMCs or a T cell subset sorted from them (not recorded which). The source is an adult woman who had mild COVID-19 (a few samples of this study predate the infection). Cell type and time point are not known. Each CDR3 is given with its conserved first and last residue. A D gene is named only where the DNA matches it firmly. Clone size is stated in some rows and not others, as once, few, many or a class when expanded.

many TRBD2 TRBJ2-1 TRBV29-1 TGCAGCGTTGAATTGGCGGGAGGATTCTCCTACAATGAGCAGTTCTTC CSVELAGGFSYNEQFF
. . TRBJ2-3 TRBV7-9 TGTGCCAGCAGCTTAGATTACACAGGAGATACGCAGTATTTT CASSLDYTGDTQYF
many . TRBJ2-5 TRBV18 TGTGCCAGCTCACCACTCGGAGGGGAGACCCAGTACTTC CASSPLGGETQYF
medium-sized TRBD2 TRBJ2-7 TRBV20-1 TGCAGTGCTAGAGTTCTAGCGGACCAGATGGAGCAGTACTTC CSARVLADQMEQYF
many TRBD1 TRBJ2-1 TRBV29-1 TGCAGCGTTGCAGGGGGAAGGTACAATGAGCAGTTCTTC CSVAGGRYNEQFF
many TRBD2 TRBJ2-3 TRBV9 TGTGCCAGCAGCCCCCTAGCGGGAGGAAGCACAGATACGCAGTATTTT CASSPLAGGSTDTQYF
many . TRBJ2-4 TRBV5-8 TGTGCCAGCAGCTTGGTAGGGGTGACGGGAAACATTCAGTACTTC CASSLVGVTGNIQYF
many . TRBJ1-1 TRBV11-2 TGTGCCAGCAGCCACGACCCCTTAACCGGGTCCTTGAACACTGAAGCTTTCTTT CASSHDPLTGSLNTEAFF
many . TRBJ2-1 TRBV12-3/TRBV12-4 TGTGCCAGCAGTTTAGGAGACAGAAACAATGAGCAGTTCTTC CASSLGDRNNEQFF
many TRBD1 TRBJ1-1 TRBV29-1 TGCAGCGTTGAAGATCTAGGGACAGGGGGCGGTGAAGCTTTCTTT CSVEDLGTGGGEAFF
many . TRBJ1-4 TRBV12-3/TRBV12-4 TGTGCCAGCAGCACCGGCCCCGGCGGGGGTGAAAAACTGTTTTTT CASSTGPGGGEKLFF
many . TRBJ2-1 TRBV5-1 TGCGCCAGCAGCGGAGGGGTCGAAAATGAGCAGTTCTTC CASSGGVENEQFF
many TRBD2 TRBJ2-1 TRBV6-6 TGTGCCAGCGGACTAGCTGTGAGCTCCTACAATGAGCAGTTCTTC CASGLAVSSYNEQFF
many TRBD1 TRBJ1-4 TRBV7-8 TGTGCCAGCAGCTTAGCCCAGCCGGGACAGGGGATTGAAAAACTGTTTTTT CASSLAQPGQGIEKLFF
many TRBD1 TRBJ1-1 TRBV6-5 TGTGCCAGCGGACCAGGGGGCACTGAAGCTTTCTTT CASGPGGTEAFF
many TRBD1 TRBJ2-2 TRBV5-1 TGCGCCAGCAGCCCGTGGGACAGCCTAACCCAGACCGGGGAGCTGTTTTTT CASSPWDSLTQTGELFF
many . TRBJ2-1 TRBV4-1 TGCGCCAGCAGCCCAGGGGTAGCCTACAATGAGCAGTTCTTC CASSPGVAYNEQFF
many TRBD1 TRBJ2-7 TRBV12-3/TRBV12-4 TGTGCCAGCAGTCCCTCTCGGACAGGGGTCCACGAGCAGTACTTC CASSPSRTGVHEQYF
many . TRBJ1-5 TRBV3-2 TGTGCCAGCAGCCAAGAGCCCCAGGGGGCCCGAAATCAGCCCCAGCATTTT CASSQEPQGARNQPQHF
medium-sized . TRBJ2-2 TRBV24-1 TGTGCCACCAGTGATTCCAGGGTATCCGGGGAGCTGTTTTTT CATSDSRVSGELFF
. . TRBJ2-1 TRBV25-1 TGTGCCAGCAGTGAGAGGGGGGGCAATGAGGTGTACTTC CASSERGGNEVYF
. . TRBJ2-1 TRBV6-5 TGTGCCAGCAGTTACGGGGGTCAAACCTACAATGAGCAGTTCTTC CASSYGGQTYNEQFF
many TRBD1 TRBJ2-1 TRBV9 TGTGCCAGCAGCGAACAGGGGATCTACAATGAGCAGTTCTTC CASSEQGIYNEQFF
many TRBD1 TRBJ2-1 TRBV4-3 TGCGCCAGCAGCCAAGATAGACCGACAGGGTTCTCCTACAATGAGCAGTTCTTC CASSQDRPTGFSYNEQFF
many . TRBJ2-1 TRBV11-2 TGTGCCAGCAGCTTAGAGACCCCTCAGAATGAGCAGTTCTTC CASSLETPQNEQFF
. TRBD2 TRBJ2-1 TRBV9 TGTGCCAGCACTACTAGCGGGGACTACAATGAGCAGTTCTTC CASTTSGDYNEQFF
many . TRBJ1-3 TRBV7-3 TGTGCCAGCAGCCTCGGGACATCTGGAAACACCATATATTTT CASSLGTSGNTIYF
many TRBD1 TRBJ1-2 TRBV15 TGTGCCACCAGCAGAGACTGGACAGGGACTAACTATGGCTACACCTTC CATSRDWTGTNYGYTF
many TRBD1 TRBJ2-1 TRBV7-9 TGTGCCAGCAGCTTAGCGAGGGACAGGGCCTATAACAATGAGCAGTTCTTC CASSLARDRAYNNEQFF
many . TRBJ2-2 TRBV7-9 TGTGCCAGCAGCCCCCCAGGGGCCGGGGAGCTGTTTTTT CASSPPGAGELFF
many . TRBJ1-5 TRBV12-3/TRBV12-4 TGTGCCAGCAGTTTCTCACAGGGTCGGAATCAGCCCCAGCATTTT CASSFSQGRNQPQHF
many TRBD1 TRBJ2-7 TRBV20-1 TGCAGTGCCACCCATCGGACAGGAGTATTCTACGAGCAGTACTTC CSATHRTGVFYEQYF
many . TRBJ2-3 TRBV13 TGTGCCAGCAGCCCAAGAGGACAGATAATCGATACGCAGTATTTT CASSPRGQIIDTQYF
many . TRBJ2-5 TRBV11-2 TGTGCCAGCAGCTTAAGGTGGGCCGGCGGAGAGACCCAGTACTTC CASSLRWAGGETQYF
once . TRBJ2-2 TRBV28 TGTGCCAGCAGTTTTAGGACATCTTGGGACTCCGGGGAGCTGTTTTTT CASSFRTSWDSGELFF
many TRBD2 TRBJ2-3 TRBV9 TGTGCCAGCGCTCCGGGGGGTAGCGAGGCTAATACGCAGTATTTT CASAPGGSEANTQYF
many TRBD1 TRBJ2-7 TRBV3-1 TGTGCCAGCAGCCAGGGACAGACCTACGAGCAGTACTTC CASSQGQTYEQYF
many . TRBJ2-4 TRBV25-1 TGTGCCAGCAGTGAACCGGGGGTAGTTAACATTCAGTACTTC CASSEPGVVNIQYF
few . TRBJ1-4 TRBV18 TGTGCCAGCTCATACCGGGACTCTGAAAAACTGTTTTTT CASSYRDSEKLFF
few TRBD1 TRBJ1-2 TRBV5-4 TGTGCCAGCAGCAGTTTCCGGGACAGTGACGACTATGGCTACACCTTC CASSSFRDSDDYGYTF
. . TRBJ2-7 TRBV6-5 TGTGCCAGCAGTCCCTCAGGGAAGGGCTACGAGCAGTACTTC CASSPSGKGYEQYF
many TRBD1 TRBJ1-1 TRBV5-1 TGCGCCAGCAGCACGGGACAGGGGAACACTGAAGCTTTCTTT CASSTGQGNTEAFF
. TRBD1 TRBJ1-1 TRBV7-9 TGTGCCAGCAGCTTGCGGGACAGGGACACTGAAGCTTTCTTT CASSLRDRDTEAFF
many TRBD1 TRBJ1-2 TRBV15 TGTGCCACCAGCCCCGACAGGGCCCCTTGGGGCTACACCTTC CATSPDRAPWGYTF
many TRBD2 TRBJ2-1 TRBV6-6 TGTGCCAGCAGTTTGGGACTAGCTGGCTCCTACAATGAGCAGTTCTTC CASSLGLAGSYNEQFF
many . TRBJ1-4 TRBV5-4 TGTGCCAGCAGCTTGGACAATGAAAAACTGTTTTTT CASSLDNEKLFF
many TRBD1 TRBJ1-4 TRBV4-1 TGCGCCAGCAGCCAAGAAGGCAGGGGGCATGAAAAACTGTTTTTT CASSQEGRGHEKLFF
many TRBD2 TRBJ2-5 TRBV9 TGTGCCAGCAGCGTAAGCGACCTACTAGCGGGGGGTGAAGAGACCCAGTACTTC CASSVSDLLAGGEETQYF
many . TRBJ2-5 TRBV6-6 TGTGCCAGCAGTTACTCAGAGAAGGAACAAGAGACCCAGTACTTC CASSYSEKEQETQYF